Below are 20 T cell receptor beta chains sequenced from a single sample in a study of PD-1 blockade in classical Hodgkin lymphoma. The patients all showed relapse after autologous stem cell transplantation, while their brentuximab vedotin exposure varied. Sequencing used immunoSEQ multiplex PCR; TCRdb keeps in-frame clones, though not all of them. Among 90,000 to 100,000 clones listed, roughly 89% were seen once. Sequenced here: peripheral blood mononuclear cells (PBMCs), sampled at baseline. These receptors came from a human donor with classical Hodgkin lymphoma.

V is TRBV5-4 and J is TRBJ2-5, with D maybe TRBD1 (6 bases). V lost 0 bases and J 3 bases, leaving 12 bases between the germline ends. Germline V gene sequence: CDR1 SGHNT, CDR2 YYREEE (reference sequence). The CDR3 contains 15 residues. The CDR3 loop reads CASSLGRDIEETQYF. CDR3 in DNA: TGTGCCAGCAGCTTGGGACGGGACATAGAAGAGACCCAGTACTTC. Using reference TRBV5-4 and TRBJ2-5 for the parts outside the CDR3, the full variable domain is ETGVTQSPTHLIKTRGQQVTLRCSSQSGHNTVSWYQQALGQGPQFIFQYYREEENGRGNFPPRFSGLQFPNYSSELNVNALELDDSALYLCASSLGRDIEETQYFGPGTRLLVL.

DNA of the CDR3: TGCAGCGTTGTCGGGGCAGATACGCAGTATTTT. It specifies CSVVGADTQYF. The rearrangement joins TRBV29-1 to TRBJ2-3, with D possibly TRBD2 on 5 matching bases. Germline CDR1 and CDR2: SQVTM and ANQGSEA. The V end was cut by 4 bases, the J end by 4 bases, with 6 bases between. The CDR3 runs 11 residues.

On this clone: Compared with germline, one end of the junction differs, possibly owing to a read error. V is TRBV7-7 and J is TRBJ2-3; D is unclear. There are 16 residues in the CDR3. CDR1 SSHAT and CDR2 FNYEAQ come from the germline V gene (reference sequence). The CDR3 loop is CASSLSASTGTDTQYF. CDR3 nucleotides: TGTGCTAGCAGCTTGTCTGCCTCGACGGGCACAGATACGCAGTATTTT.

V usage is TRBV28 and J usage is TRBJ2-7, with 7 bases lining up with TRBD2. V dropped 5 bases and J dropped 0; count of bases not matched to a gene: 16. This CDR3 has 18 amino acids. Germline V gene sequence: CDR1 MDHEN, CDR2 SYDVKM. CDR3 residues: CASSTQLRGSRTSYEQYF. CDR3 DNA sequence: TGTGCCAGCAGTACCCAATTGCGGGGGTCAAGAACCTCCTACGAGCAGTACTTC.

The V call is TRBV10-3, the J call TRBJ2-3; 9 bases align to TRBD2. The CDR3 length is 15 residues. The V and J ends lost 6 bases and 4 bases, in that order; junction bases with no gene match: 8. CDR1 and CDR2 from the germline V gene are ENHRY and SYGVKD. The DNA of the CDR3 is TGTGCCATCAGAGGGGGACTAGCTGTCCCAGATACGCAGTATTTT. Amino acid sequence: CAIRGGLAVPDTQYF.

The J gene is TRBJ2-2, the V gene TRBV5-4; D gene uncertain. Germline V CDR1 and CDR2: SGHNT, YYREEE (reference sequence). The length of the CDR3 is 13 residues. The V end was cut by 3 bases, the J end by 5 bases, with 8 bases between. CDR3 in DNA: TGTGCCAGCAGCTACGTCGGGACCGGGGAGCTGTTTTTT. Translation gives CASSYVGTGELFF.

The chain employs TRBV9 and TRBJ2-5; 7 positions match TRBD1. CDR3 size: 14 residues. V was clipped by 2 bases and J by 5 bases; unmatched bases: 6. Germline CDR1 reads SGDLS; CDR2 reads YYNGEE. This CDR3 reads CASSVGRGLETQYF. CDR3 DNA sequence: TGTGCCAGCAGCGTGGGCAGGGGGTTGGAGACCCAGTACTTC.

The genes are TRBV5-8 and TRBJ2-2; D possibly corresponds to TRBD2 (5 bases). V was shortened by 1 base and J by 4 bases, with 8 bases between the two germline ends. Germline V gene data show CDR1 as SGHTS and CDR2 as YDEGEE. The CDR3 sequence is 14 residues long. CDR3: CASSLWTPTGELFF. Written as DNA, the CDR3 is TGTGCCAGCAGCTTGTGGACTCCCACCGGGGAGCTGTTTTTT.

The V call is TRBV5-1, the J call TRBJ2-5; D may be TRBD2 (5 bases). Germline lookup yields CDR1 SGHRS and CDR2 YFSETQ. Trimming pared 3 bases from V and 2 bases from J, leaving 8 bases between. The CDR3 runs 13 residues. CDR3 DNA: TGCGCCAGCAGCTACGGAGGACAAGAGACCCAGTACTTC. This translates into CASSYGGQETQYF.

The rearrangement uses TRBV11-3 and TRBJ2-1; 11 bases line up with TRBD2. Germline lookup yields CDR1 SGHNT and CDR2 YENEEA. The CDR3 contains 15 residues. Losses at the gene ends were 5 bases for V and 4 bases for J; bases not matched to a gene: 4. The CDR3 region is CASSIRTSGYNEQFF. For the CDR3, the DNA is TGTGCCAGCAGCATTAGGACTAGCGGGTACAATGAGCAGTTCTTC.

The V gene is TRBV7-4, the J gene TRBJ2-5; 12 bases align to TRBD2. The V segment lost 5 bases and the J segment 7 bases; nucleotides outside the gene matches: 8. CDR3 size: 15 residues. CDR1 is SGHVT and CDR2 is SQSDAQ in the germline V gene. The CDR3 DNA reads TGTGCCAGCAGCCCCCGACTAGCGGGAGAGGCGACCCAGTACTTC. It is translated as CASSPRLAGEATQYF.

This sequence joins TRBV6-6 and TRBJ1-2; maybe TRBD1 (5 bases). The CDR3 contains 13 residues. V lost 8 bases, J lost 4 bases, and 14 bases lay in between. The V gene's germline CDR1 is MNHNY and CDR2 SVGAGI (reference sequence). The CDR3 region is CASGLRRVYGYTF. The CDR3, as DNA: TGTGCCAGCGGATTGCGCAGGGTCTATGGCTACACCTTC.

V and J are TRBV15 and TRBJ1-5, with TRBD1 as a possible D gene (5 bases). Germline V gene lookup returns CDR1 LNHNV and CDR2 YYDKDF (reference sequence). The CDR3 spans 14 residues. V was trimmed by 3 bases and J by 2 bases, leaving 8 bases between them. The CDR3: CATSRAGGNQPQHF. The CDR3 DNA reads TGTGCCACCAGCAGGGCGGGGGGCAATCAGCCCCAGCATTTT.

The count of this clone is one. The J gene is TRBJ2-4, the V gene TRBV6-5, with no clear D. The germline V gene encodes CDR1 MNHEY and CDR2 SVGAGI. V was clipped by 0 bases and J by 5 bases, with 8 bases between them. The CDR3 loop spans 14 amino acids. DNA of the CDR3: TGTGCCAGCAGTTACTCTCCTAGTCAAAACATTCAGTACTTC. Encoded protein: CASSYSPSQNIQYF.

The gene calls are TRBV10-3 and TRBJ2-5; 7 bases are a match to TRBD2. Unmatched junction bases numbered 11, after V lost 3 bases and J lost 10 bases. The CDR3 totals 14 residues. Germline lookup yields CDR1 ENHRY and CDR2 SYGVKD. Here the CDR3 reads CAISDRGEGVIQYF. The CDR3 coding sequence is TGTGCCATCAGTGATCGGGGGGAGGGAGTCATCCAGTACTTC.

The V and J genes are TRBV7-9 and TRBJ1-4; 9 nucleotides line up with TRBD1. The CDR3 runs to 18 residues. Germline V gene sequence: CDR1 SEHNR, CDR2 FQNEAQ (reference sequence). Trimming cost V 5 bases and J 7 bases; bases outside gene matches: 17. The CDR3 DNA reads TGTGCCAGCAGCCCCCCCTTTGGGGGGACAGGGAGGGGTGAAAAACTGTTTTTT. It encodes CASSPPFGGTGRGEKLFF.

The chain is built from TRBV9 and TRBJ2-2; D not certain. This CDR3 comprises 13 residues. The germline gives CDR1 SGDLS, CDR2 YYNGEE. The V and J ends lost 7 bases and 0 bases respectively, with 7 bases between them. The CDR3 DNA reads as TGTGCCAGCGCCGAGCCGAACACCGGGGAGCTGTTTTTT. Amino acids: CASAEPNTGELFF.

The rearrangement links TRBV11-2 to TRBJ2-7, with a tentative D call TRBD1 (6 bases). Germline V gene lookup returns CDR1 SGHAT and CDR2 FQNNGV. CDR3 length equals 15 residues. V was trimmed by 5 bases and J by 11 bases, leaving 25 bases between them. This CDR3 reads CASSPAGTGQSSKYF. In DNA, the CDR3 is TGTGCCAGCAGCCCTGCCGGGACGGGACAATCAAGCAAGTACTTC.

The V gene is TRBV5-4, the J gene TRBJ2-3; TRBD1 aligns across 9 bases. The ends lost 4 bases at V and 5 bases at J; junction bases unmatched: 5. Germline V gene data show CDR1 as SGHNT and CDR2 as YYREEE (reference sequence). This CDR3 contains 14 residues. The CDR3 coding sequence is TGTGCCAGCAGCATGGGACAGGGCAGAGATACGCAGTATTTT. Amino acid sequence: CASSMGQGRDTQYF.

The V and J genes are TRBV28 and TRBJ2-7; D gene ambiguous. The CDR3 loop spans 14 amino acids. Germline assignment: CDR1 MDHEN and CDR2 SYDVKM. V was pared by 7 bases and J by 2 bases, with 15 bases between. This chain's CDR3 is CASTRSGSTYEQYF. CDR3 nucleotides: TGTGCCAGCACCCGGTCGGGCAGCACCTACGAGCAGTACTTC. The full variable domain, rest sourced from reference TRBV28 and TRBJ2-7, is DVKVTQSSRYLVKRTGEKVFLECVQDMDHENMFWYRQDPGLGLRLIYFSYDVKMKEKGDIPEGYSVSREKKERFSLILESASTNQTSMYLCASTRSGSTYEQYFGPGTRLTVT.